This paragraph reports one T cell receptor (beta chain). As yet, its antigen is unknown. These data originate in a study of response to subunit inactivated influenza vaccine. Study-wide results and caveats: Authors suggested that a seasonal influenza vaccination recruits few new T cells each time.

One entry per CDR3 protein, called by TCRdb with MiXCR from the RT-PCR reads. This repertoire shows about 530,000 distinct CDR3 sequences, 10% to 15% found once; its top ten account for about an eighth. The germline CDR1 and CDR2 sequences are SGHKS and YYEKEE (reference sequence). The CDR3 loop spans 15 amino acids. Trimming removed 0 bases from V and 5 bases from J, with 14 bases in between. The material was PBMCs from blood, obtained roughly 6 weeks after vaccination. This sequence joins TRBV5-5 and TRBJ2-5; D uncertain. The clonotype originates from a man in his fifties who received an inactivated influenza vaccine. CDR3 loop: CASSLADDLRETQYF. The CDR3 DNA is TGTGCCAGCAGCTTGGCCGACGACCTGAGGGAGACCCAGTACTTC.